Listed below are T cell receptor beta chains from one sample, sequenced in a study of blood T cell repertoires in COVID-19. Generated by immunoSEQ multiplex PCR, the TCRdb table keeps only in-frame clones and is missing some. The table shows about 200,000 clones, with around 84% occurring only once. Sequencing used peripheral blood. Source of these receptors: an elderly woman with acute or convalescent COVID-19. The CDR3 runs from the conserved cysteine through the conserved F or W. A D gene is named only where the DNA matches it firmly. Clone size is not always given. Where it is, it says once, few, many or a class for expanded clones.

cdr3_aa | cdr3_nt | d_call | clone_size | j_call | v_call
CASRDETGTGNTDTQYF | TGTGCCAGCAGAGACGAAACCGGGACAGGTAACACAGATACGCAGTATTTT | TRBD1 | - | TRBJ2-3 | TRBV25-1
CASSQDFVTEAFF | TGTGCCAGCAGCCAAGATTTCGTCACTGAAGCTTTCTTT | - | - | TRBJ1-1 | TRBV3-1/TRBV3-2
CASSKADLYTDTQYF | TGTGCCAGTAGTAAGGCGGACTTATACACAGATACGCAGTATTTT | - | - | TRBJ2-3 | TRBV19
CASSPDRNYGYTF | TGTGCCAGCTCCCCCGACAGGAACTATGGCTACACCTTC | - | few | TRBJ1-2 | TRBV18
CASTTGSGGYNEQFF | TGTGCCAGCACTACGGGTAGCGGGGGGTACAATGAGCAGTTCTTC | TRBD2 | - | TRBJ2-1 | TRBV28
CASSSPTVASGDYLMDTQYF | TGTGCCAGCAGCTCACCTACAGTGGCTAGCGGAGACTACCTTATGGATACGCAGTATTTT | TRBD2 | - | TRBJ2-3 | TRBV9
CASSLLDFHEQYF | TGCGCCAGCAGCTTACTTGATTTCCACGAGCAGTACTTC | - | - | TRBJ2-7 | TRBV5-1
CASSPAGAYGYTF | TGTGCCAGCTCACCTGCAGGGGCCTATGGCTACACCTTC | - | - | TRBJ1-2 | TRBV18
CASSLDRSTDTQYF | TGTGCCAGCAGCCTGGACAGAAGCACAGATACGCAGTATTTT | - | - | TRBJ2-3 | TRBV7-2
CASSHRAVNYGYTF | TGTGCCAGCAGCCACAGGGCCGTCAACTATGGCTACACCTTC | - | - | TRBJ1-2 | TRBV3-1/TRBV3-2
CASSPGRERYQPQHF | TGTGCCAGCTCACCAGGCAGGGAACGGTATCAGCCCCAGCATTTT | - | - | TRBJ1-5 | TRBV18
CASSWDRSKETQYF | TGTGCCAGCAGCTGGGACAGGTCTAAAGAGACCCAGTACTTC | TRBD1 | - | TRBJ2-5 | TRBV11-2
CASSPPVVLGGANIQYF | TGTGCCAGCTCACCACCGGTGGTCTTAGGGGGCGCAAACATTCAGTACTTC | TRBD1 | - | TRBJ2-4 | TRBV18
CASSPNPGTDRVVQNSEAFF | TGTGCCAGCAGCCCCAACCCGGGGACGGACAGGGTAGTGCAGAACTCTGAAGCTTTCTTT | - | - | TRBJ1-1 | TRBV12-1
CASAGQGALGYTF | TGTGCCAGCGCAGGACAGGGGGCATTGGGCTACACCTTC | TRBD1 | - | TRBJ1-2 | TRBV6-6
CAPTGTGFDEKLFF | TGTGCCCCCACGGGGACAGGGTTTGATGAAAAACTGTTTTTT | TRBD1 | - | TRBJ1-4 | TRBV19
CASSQQVMNTEAFF | TGTGCCAGCAGCCAGCAGGTTATGAACACTGAAGCTTTCTTT | - | - | TRBJ1-1 | TRBV3-1/TRBV3-2
CASSQVPGLAGADTQYF | TGCGCCAGCAGCCAAGTACCGGGACTAGCGGGAGCAGATACGCAGTATTTT | TRBD2 | - | TRBJ2-3 | TRBV4-3
CSVPWGVGYTF | TGCAGCGTTCCCTGGGGGGTTGGCTACACCTTC | - | few | TRBJ1-2 | TRBV29-1
CASSGTARTGAFF | TGCGCCAGCAGCGGAACAGCACGAACTGGGGCTTTCTTT | - | - | TRBJ1-1 | TRBV5-1
CASSESVTGQGPQHF | TGTGCCAGCAGTGAGAGTGTAACGGGCCAGGGGCCCCAGCATTTT | - | - | TRBJ1-5 | TRBV6-2/TRBV6-3
CASSDSGGEQFF | TGTGCCAGCAGTGATAGCGGGGGTGAGCAGTTCTTC | TRBD2 | - | TRBJ2-1 | TRBV2
CASSPRIAGTDTQYF | TGTGCCAGCTCACCACGGATAGCGGGAACAGATACGCAGTATTTT | TRBD2 | - | TRBJ2-3 | TRBV18
CASSAGPARGNIQYF | TGTGCCAGCAGTGCAGGGCCAGCCCGGGGGAACATTCAGTACTTC | - | - | TRBJ2-4 | TRBV28
CASSFAGTGGYGYTF | TGTGCCAGCAGCTTTGCCGGGACAGGCGGCTATGGCTACACCTTC | TRBD1 | - | TRBJ1-2 | TRBV7-2
CASSQRTSGETQYF | TGTGCCAGCTCACAGAGGACTAGCGGGGAGACCCAGTACTTC | TRBD2 | - | TRBJ2-5 | TRBV18
CASSLRGSGRRDETQYF | TGTGCCAGCAGCTTAAGGGGGAGTGGGAGACGGGATGAGACCCAGTACTTC | - | - | TRBJ2-5 | TRBV7-8
CASSRTGANYGYTF | TGTGCCAGCAGTCGGACAGGGGCTAACTATGGCTACACCTTC | TRBD1 | - | TRBJ1-2 | TRBV27
CASSPDSRYGYTF | TGTGCCAGCAGCCCCGACAGTCGCTATGGCTACACCTTC | - | - | TRBJ1-2 | TRBV6-5
CASSEQGNTEAFF | TGCGCCAGCAGTGAACAGGGGAACACTGAAGCTTTCTTT | - | once | TRBJ1-1 | TRBV10-1
CASSPSYRGRGYTF | TGTGCCAGCAGCCCGTCCTACAGGGGGCGAGGCTACACCTTC | TRBD1 | once | TRBJ1-2 | TRBV5-6
CASSLVGGPSYNEQFF | TGTGCCAGCAGCTTAGTGGGGGGGCCTTCCTACAATGAGCAGTTCTTC | - | - | TRBJ2-1 | TRBV7-2
CASKSPLNEKLFF | TGTGCCAGCAAAAGCCCACTTAATGAAAAACTGTTTTTT | - | - | TRBJ1-4 | TRBV6-6
CASSLEHLETQYF | TGTGCCAGCAGCTTAGAGCATCTGGAGACGCAGTATTTT | - | - | TRBJ2-3 | TRBV7-2
CAWRNPSMLDLYGYTF | TGTGCCTGGAGGAATCCGAGTATGCTCGATCTCTATGGCTACACCTTC | - | once | TRBJ1-2 | TRBV30
CASILYDRGKAFF | TGTGCCAGTATCCTATACGACAGGGGAAAAGCTTTCTTT | TRBD1 | - | TRBJ1-1 | TRBV19
CAISVAGQLAYEQYF | TGTGCCATCAGTGTTGCAGGGCAGTTGGCCTACGAGCAGTACTTC | - | few | TRBJ2-7 | TRBV10-3
CASSLDRPSTDTQYF | TGTGCCAGCAGCCTGGACAGACCTAGCACAGATACGCAGTATTTT | - | - | TRBJ2-3 | TRBV28
CASSQNPTGGSTDTQYF | TGTGCCAGCAGCCAAAACCCCACGGGCGGGAGCACAGATACGCAGTATTTT | - | - | TRBJ2-3 | TRBV4-2
CASSPERGRVGDTQYF | TGTGCCAGCAGCCCGGAAAGGGGCAGGGTTGGAGATACGCAGTATTTT | - | - | TRBJ2-3 | TRBV5-5
CASSQGVMGQGAYEQYF | TGTGCCAGCAGCCAAGGAGTAATGGGACAGGGGGCTTACGAGCAGTACTTC | TRBD1 | - | TRBJ2-7 | TRBV3-1/TRBV3-2
CASSFRGYGYTF | TGTGCCAGCAGTTTCCGGGGTTATGGCTACACCTTC | - | - | TRBJ1-2 | TRBV28
CASDSPRGLAGRSSYNEQFF | TGTGCCAGCGACTCCCCCAGGGGACTAGCGGGGCGGAGCTCCTACAATGAGCAGTTCTTC | TRBD2 | - | TRBJ2-1 | TRBV9
CAWSLAGGTGELFF | TGTGCCTGGAGCTTGGCGGGAGGGACCGGGGAGCTGTTTTTT | TRBD2 | - | TRBJ2-2 | TRBV30
CASSLAAVIGELFF | TGTGCCAGCAGCTTGGCGGCGGTAATCGGGGAGCTGTTTTTT | - | once | TRBJ2-2 | TRBV7-8
CASSQESMSWLNTGELFF | TGCGCCAGCAGCCAAGAATCTATGTCGTGGTTGAACACCGGGGAGCTGTTTTTT | - | - | TRBJ2-2 | TRBV4-3